A selection of T cell receptor beta chains follows, all from one sample in a study of vaccination and CD4 T cells after COVID-19. TCRdb ran MiXCR on the PCR reads and lists one entry per CDR3 protein. The sample lists roughly 19,000 distinct CDR3 sequences; around 50% were seen once. These receptors' targets are unknown. The material sequenced was CD4+ T cells from blood, cultured in vitro. Every receptor here comes from a human donor who had recovered from COVID-19. CDR3s include the opening cysteine and the closing phenylalanine or tryptophan. Each record gives: V gene, clone size, D gene, J gene, CDR3 protein, CDR3 DNA. D genes are given only for firm matches. A row's size may be missing; if present it is once, few, many or a size class.

TRBV19,.,TRBD1,TRBJ1-1,CASSMYGQVAGTEAFF,TGTGCCAGTAGTATGTACGGACAGGTGGCGGGCACTGAAGCTTTCTTT
TRBV28,few,.,TRBJ1-5,CASSFPREAGNQPQHF,TGTGCCAGCAGTTTCCCCCGGGAGGCGGGCAATCAGCCCCAGCATTTT
TRBV7-2,.,TRBD2,TRBJ2-3,CASSFSGRGADTQYF,TGTGCCAGCAGCTTTAGCGGGAGGGGGGCAGATACGCAGTATTTT
TRBV2,.,TRBD1,TRBJ2-4,CASSGDRQPKNIQYF,TGTGCCAGCAGTGGGGACAGGCAGCCTAAAAACATTCAGTACTTC
TRBV12-3/TRBV12-4,.,.,TRBJ1-2,CASRYREDYGYTF,TGTGCCAGCAGATACAGGGAGGACTATGGCTACACCTTC
TRBV7-3,.,.,TRBJ1-6,CASSPLRGQSPLHF,TGTGCCAGCAGCCCTCTCCGGGGGCAATCACCCCTCCACTTT
TRBV6-1,few,.,TRBJ1-1,CASSSRGDTEAFF,TGTGCCAGCAGTAGCAGGGGAGACACTGAAGCTTTCTTT
TRBV20-1,.,.,TRBJ2-1,CSAMPDREQFF,TGCAGTGCCATGCCGGACCGGGAGCAGTTCTTC
TRBV20-1,.,TRBD1,TRBJ1-4,CSARRQGIEKLFF,TGCAGTGCTAGAAGACAGGGGATCGAAAAACTGTTTTTT
TRBV20-1,.,.,TRBJ1-1,CSAGREVLNTEAFF,TGCAGTGCTGGCAGGGAAGTATTGAACACTGAAGCTTTCTTT
TRBV20-1,.,.,TRBJ2-3,CSAATNTQYF,TGCAGTGCTGCCACGAATACGCAGTATTTT
TRBV6-2/TRBV6-3,.,.,TRBJ1-1,CASSYRGSANTEAFF,TGTGCCAGCAGTTACAGGGGGTCAGCGAACACTGAAGCTTTCTTT
TRBV7-8,few,.,TRBJ2-7,CASSLADSNYEQYF,TGTGCCAGCAGCTTAGCGGACAGTAACTACGAGCAGTACTTC
TRBV12-3/TRBV12-4,.,.,TRBJ2-7,CASTVDVNYEQYF,TGTGCCAGCACCGTAGACGTTAACTACGAGCAGTACTTC
TRBV7-2,.,.,TRBJ2-1,CASSLLGAQFF,TGTGCCAGCAGCTTACTAGGGGCGCAGTTCTTC
TRBV10-3,few,TRBD1,TRBJ2-7,CAISMGGQGISYEQYF,TGTGCCATCAGCATGGGGGGACAGGGGATCTCCTACGAGCAGTACTTC
TRBV27,few,.,TRBJ1-1,CASSWSGVDTEAFF,TGTGCCAGCAGTTGGTCAGGGGTAGACACTGAAGCTTTCTTT
TRBV6-2/TRBV6-3,few,TRBD1,TRBJ1-1,CASSRWDRNTEAFF,TGTGCCAGCAGTCGATGGGACAGGAACACTGAAGCTTTCTTT
TRBV7-3,.,.,TRBJ1-1,CASSKSGRPTEAFF,TGTGCCAGCAGCAAGAGCGGACGGCCCACTGAAGCTTTCTTT
TRBV15,few,TRBD1,TRBJ1-2,CATSRDIGQGLGYTF,TGTGCCACCAGCAGAGATATAGGACAGGGTCTTGGCTACACCTTC
TRBV4-2,.,.,TRBJ2-2,CASSPGTQNTGELFF,TGTGCCAGCAGCCCCGGGACACAGAACACCGGGGAGCTGTTTTTT
TRBV5-5,.,.,TRBJ1-5,CASSLFPSGSNQPQHF,TGTGCCAGCAGCTTGTTCCCCTCGGGGAGCAATCAGCCCCAGCATTTT
TRBV6-2/TRBV6-3,.,TRBD1,TRBJ2-7,CASSYSLGQGQRYEQYF,TGTGCCAGCAGTTACTCATTGGGACAGGGGCAACGCTACGAGCAGTACTTC
TRBV6-1,.,.,TRBJ1-5,CVSSRSGLAGQPQHF,TGTGTCAGCAGTAGATCCGGGCTCGCGGGGCAGCCCCAGCATTTT
TRBV7-2,.,.,TRBJ2-5,CASSLDAREVGTQYF,TGTGCCAGCAGCTTAGATGCCAGGGAGGTCGGGACCCAGTACTTC
TRBV27,.,.,TRBJ1-2,CASSLSHGRNYGYTF,TGTGCCAGCAGTTTGTCCCACGGTAGGAACTATGGCTACACCTTC
TRBV19,few,.,TRBJ1-6,CASSTRTDNSPLHF,TGTGCCAGTAGTACCAGGACGGACAATTCACCCCTCCACTTT
TRBV30,.,.,TRBJ1-1,CAWSVRVSEAFF,TGTGCCTGGAGTGTACGGGTATCTGAAGCTTTCTTT
TRBV7-9,.,.,TRBJ2-5,CASSSQETQYF,TGTGCCAGCAGCTCTCAGGAGACCCAGTACTTC
TRBV7-8,.,TRBD1,TRBJ1-1,CASSLGTGQFEAFF,TGTGCCAGCAGCCTGGGGACAGGACAATTTGAAGCTTTCTTT
TRBV30,few,.,TRBJ1-2,CAWSVLDGYTF,TGTGCCTGGAGTGTACTTGATGGCTACACCTTC
TRBV19,.,.,TRBJ1-5,CASRDFRIESNQPWHF,TGTGCCAGTAGGGACTTCCGGATCGAGAGCAATCAGCCGTGGCATTTT
TRBV29-1,.,.,TRBJ1-3,CSVAGAGNTIYF,TGCAGCGTTGCAGGGGCTGGAAACACCATATATTTT
TRBV2,.,.,TRBJ2-3,CASNNGGRADTQYF,TGTGCCAGCAATAATGGGGGTCGGGCAGATACGCAGTATTTT
TRBV2,once,TRBD1,TRBJ2-5,CATKQTGGETQYF,TGTGCCACCAAACAAACAGGGGGAGAGACCCAGTACTTC
TRBV6-1,.,.,TRBJ1-6,CASALGPSNSPLHF,TGTGCCAGCGCTTTGGGGCCGTCTAATTCACCCCTCCACTTT
TRBV21-1,.,.,TRBJ2-1,CASSKVGRGTSSYNEQFF,.
TRBV12-3/TRBV12-4,few,.,TRBJ2-3,CASSSTDTQYF,TGTGCCAGCAGTTCTACAGATACGCAGTATTTT
TRBV15,few,TRBD1,TRBJ2-3,CATSRGDRAGTDTQYF,TGTGCCACCAGCAGAGGGGACAGGGCGGGCACAGATACGCAGTATTTT
TRBV6-5,.,TRBD2,TRBJ2-1,CASSYSKGLAGDEQFF,TGTGCCAGCAGTTACTCGAAGGGACTAGCCGGCGATGAGCAGTTCTTC
TRBV11-2,.,TRBD1,TRBJ2-1,CASSPGQGAYNEQFF,TGTGCCAGCAGCCCCGGACAGGGGGCCTACAATGAGCAGTTCTTC
TRBV6-1,few,.,TRBJ1-5,CASRDDSLGNQPQHF,TGTGCCAGCAGAGACGACAGTCTTGGCAATCAGCCCCAGCATTTT
TRBV4-2,few,TRBD1,TRBJ2-2,CASSQAQGRDRGTGELFF,TGTGCCAGCAGCCAAGCCCAGGGGCGGGACAGGGGAACCGGGGAGCTGTTTTTT
TRBV7-2,.,TRBD1,TRBJ1-1,CASSSQDRRRVNTEAFF,TGTGCCAGCAGCTCCCAGGACAGGAGGCGAGTGAACACTGAAGCTTTCTTT
TRBV20-1,.,.,TRBJ2-2,CSASRGNTGELFF,TGCAGTGCTAGCCGGGGGAACACCGGGGAGCTGTTTTTT
TRBV12-3/TRBV12-4,few,.,TRBJ1-1,CASTLLTAPNTEAFF,TGTGCCAGCACCCTCCTGACAGCCCCAAACACTGAAGCTTTCTTT
TRBV5-1,.,.,TRBJ2-5,CASSLEAGTGETQYF,TGCGCCAGCAGCTTGGAAGCAGGGACTGGGGAGACCCAGTACTTC
TRBV7-6,.,TRBD1,TRBJ2-5,CASSSGQGTQETQYF,TGTGCCAGCAGCAGCGGACAGGGAACCCAAGAGACCCAGTACTTC
TRBV5-4,.,.,TRBJ2-7,CASSVSGTSYEQYF,TGTGCCAGCAGCGTATCCGGGACAAGCTACGAGCAGTACTTC